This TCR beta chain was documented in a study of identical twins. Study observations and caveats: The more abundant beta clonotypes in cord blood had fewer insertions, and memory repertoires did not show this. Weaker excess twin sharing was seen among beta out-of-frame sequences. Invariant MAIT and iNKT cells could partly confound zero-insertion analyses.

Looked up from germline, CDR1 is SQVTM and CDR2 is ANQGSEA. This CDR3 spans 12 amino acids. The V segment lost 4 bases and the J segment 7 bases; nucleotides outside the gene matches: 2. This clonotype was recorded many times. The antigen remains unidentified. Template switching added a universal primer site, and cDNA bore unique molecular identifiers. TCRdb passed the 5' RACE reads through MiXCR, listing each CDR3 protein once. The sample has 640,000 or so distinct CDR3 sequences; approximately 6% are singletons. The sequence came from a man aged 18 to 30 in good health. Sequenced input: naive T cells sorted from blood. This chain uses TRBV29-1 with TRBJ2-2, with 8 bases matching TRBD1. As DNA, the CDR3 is TGCAGCGTTGGGACAGGGCACGGGGAGCTGTTTTTT. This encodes CSVGTGHGELFF.